One and the same sample provided the 10 T cell receptor beta chains below, sequenced in a study of T cells after yellow fever vaccination. Each CDR3 protein is one row after TCRdb ran MiXCR on the 5' RACE reads. The sample lists about 210,000 distinct CDR3 sequences; 3% to 3.5% were seen once. The sequencing used CD4+ T cells sorted from PBMCs, collected 10 days after the yellow fever booster vaccination. These receptors came from a man younger than 35 who received the YFV17D yellow fever vaccine.

This clonotype turned up a few times. The V call is TRBV11-2, the J call TRBJ1-3; a possible D gene is TRBD1 (6 bases). V was pared by 3 bases and J by 2 bases, with 11 bases between. Per the germline V gene, CDR1 is SGHAT and CDR2 is FQNNGV. The CDR3 length is 15 residues. This CDR3 is CASSFYRETGNTIYF. The CDR3 coding sequence is TGTGCCAGCAGCTTCTACAGGGAGACTGGAAACACCATATATTTT.

This clonotype was seen at least ten times. This sequence joins TRBV5-1 and TRBJ2-5; TRBD1 matches at 7 bases. V lost 7 bases and J lost 0; bases outside the gene matches: 6. CDR1 is SGHRS, CDR2 YFSETQ, per germline. The CDR3 contains 14 residues. In nucleotides, the CDR3 is TGCGCCAGCTCTGGACAGGCGTACCAAGAGACCCAGTACTTC. It translates to CASSGQAYQETQYF.

This clonotype was detected ten times or more. The chain links TRBV20-1 to TRBJ2-5, with TRBD2 matching over 12 bases. This CDR3 has 15 amino acids. V trimming: 6 bases; J trimming: 4 bases; junction bases outside the gene matches: 9. The germline gives CDR1 DFQATT, CDR2 SNEGSKA (reference sequence). The CDR3 nucleotides read TGCAGTGCCGCTCGACTAGCGGGGGAAAGAGAGACCCAGTACTTC. Its protein product is CSAARLAGERETQYF.

The CDR3 nucleotides are TGTGCCAGCAGCCAAAGAAGGGATGACTATGGCTACACCTTC. Translation gives CASSQRRDDYGYTF. The V gene is TRBV7-9, the J gene TRBJ1-2; no clear D gene. The CDR3 loop spans 14 amino acids. Germline assignment: CDR1 SEHNR and CDR2 FQNEAQ (reference sequence). V was pared by 5 bases and J by 3 bases, with 13 bases between.

V gene TRBV27 combines with J gene TRBJ2-6, with D possibly matching TRBD2 (5 bases). The V end lost 2 bases, the J end lost 3 bases, and 11 bases lay between the germline ends. CDR3 size: 16 residues. CDR1 and CDR2 (germline): MNHEY, SMNVEV (reference sequence). The CDR3 reads CASSLPGNSGANVLTF. The DNA for the CDR3 is TGTGCCAGCAGTTTACCGGGAAACAGTGGGGCCAACGTCCTGACTTTC.

This clonotype occurred many times. This chain joins TRBV10-3 and TRBJ2-4, with D tentatively TRBD2 (6 bases). The germline CDR1 and CDR2 sequences are ENHRY and SYGVKD. This CDR3 spans 12 amino acids. V shed 6 bases and J shed 7 bases, with 10 bases lying between them. The DNA of the CDR3 is TGTGCCATCAGCCCTAGCGACAACATTCAGTACTTC. It encodes CAISPSDNIQYF.

The CDR3 DNA reads as TGCGCCAGCAGAACCGGGCCGCGGGATGAAAAACTGTTTTTT. This translates into CASRTGPRDEKLFF. J is TRBJ1-4 and V is TRBV10-2; D remains ambiguous. The V end lost 6 bases, the J end lost 6 bases, and 14 bases lay between the germline ends. The CDR3 spans 14 residues. Germline CDR1 WSHSY, CDR2 SAAADI.

Concerning this clonotype: A clone one base away is much larger, so this may be a read error. The chain couples TRBV3-1 to TRBJ2-3, with D possibly TRBD1 on 5 matching bases. The CDR3 contains 14 residues. Per germline, CDR1 LGHDT and CDR2 YNNKEL (reference sequence). The CDR3 is CASSPMTATDAQYF. The DNA of the CDR3 is TGTGCCAGCAGCCCAATGACAGCCACAGATGCGCAGTATTTT.

This clonotype was counted many times. As DNA, the CDR3 is TGTGCCAGCAGCTCCGGACTAGTTTTCGATGAGCAGTTCTTC. Amino acid sequence: CASSSGLVFDEQFF. This chain joins TRBV7-2 and TRBJ2-1; 7 nucleotides align to TRBD2. The length of the CDR3 is 14 residues. Germline CDR1 SGHTA, CDR2 FQGNSA. The J segment lost 8 bases and the V segment lost 4 bases, leaving 8 bases of the junction unmatched. The variable domain in full, completed from reference TRBV7-2 and TRBJ2-1, reads GAGVSQSPSNKVTEKGKDVELRCDPISGHTALYWYRQSLGQGLEFLIYFQGNSAPDKSGLPSDRFSAERTGGSVSTLTIQRTQQEDSAVYLCASSSGLVFDEQFFGPGTRLTVL.

The CDR3 sequence is CAISEYRVGTEAFF. CDR3 bases: TGTGCCATCAGTGAGTACAGGGTGGGCACTGAAGCTTTCTTT. The chain combines TRBV10-3 with TRBJ1-1; the D gene is possibly TRBD1 (6 bases). V lost 1 base and J 4 bases, leaving 10 bases between the germline ends. The CDR3 is made up of 14 amino acids. CDR1 and CDR2 (germline): ENHRY, SYGVKD.